The clone carrying this TCR beta chain was detected many times. These data belong to a study of T cells of healthy individuals. The germline V and J ends were trimmed by 2 bases and 3 bases, with 22 bases remaining between them. The length of the CDR3 is 17 residues. Germline V lookup: CDR1 DFQATT, CDR2 SNEGSKA (reference sequence). TCRdb fed the 5' RACE reads into MiXCR, producing one record per CDR3 protein. The data show tens of thousands of distinct CDR3 sequences, 15% to 20% seen once. The chain couples TRBV20-1 to TRBJ2-5, with D hard to call. This receptor was obtained from a human donor in good health. As DNA, the CDR3 is TGCAGTGCTAGATCGCCCCTTGTTGTGCGCGGTGAAGAGACCCAGTACTTC. It is translated as CSARSPLVVRGEETQYF.